These 30 T cell receptor beta chains were all obtained from the same sample, sequenced in a study of cytomegalovirus exposure and HLA in healthy donors. Generated by immunoSEQ multiplex PCR, the TCRdb table keeps only in-frame clones and is missing some. Among over 150,000 clones, about 96% were seen once, and the ten largest hold 0.8% to 0.95%. Sequenced input: PBMCs. These receptor sequences come from a young woman in good health and CMV-seronegative.

This clone is a singleton in its sample. CDR3 DNA: TGTGCCAGCAGACCCGGGGAATACACTGAAGCTTTCTTT. It yields the protein CASRPGEYTEAFF. The rearrangement links TRBV7-2 to TRBJ1-1; D not resolved. The CDR3 spans 13 residues. Germline CDR1 reads SGHTA; CDR2 reads FQGNSA. V lost 6 bases and J 3 bases, leaving 11 bases between the germline ends.

This rearrangement joins TRBV19 to TRBJ2-6; weak D call: TRBD1 (6 bases). Germline V gene lookup returns CDR1 LNHDA and CDR2 SQIVND (reference sequence). V was clipped by 1 base and J by 0 bases, with 7 bases between them. This CDR3 region has 16 residues. CDR3 nucleotides: TGTGCCAGTAGTATAGGGGGGCGCTCTGGGGCCAACGTCCTGACTTTC. Translation gives CASSIGGRSGANVLTF.

The chain links TRBV6-5 to TRBJ2-5, with a weak D call TRBD1 (5 bases). The CDR3 consists of 13 residues. Trimming took off 2 bases at V and 5 bases at J, with 9 bases between the two ends. In germline, CDR1 is MNHEY, CDR2 SVGAGI. The CDR3 DNA sequence: TGTGCCAGCAGTTACGGGGCCCCGGAGACCCAGTACTTC. Amino acids: CASSYGAPETQYF.

This clone was counted a few times. The rearrangement joins TRBV28 to TRBJ2-1, with 11 bases fitting TRBD1. With 6 bases clipped from V and 8 bases from J, the junction kept 9 bases outside the gene matches. The CDR3 extends over 15 amino acids. In germline, CDR1 is MDHEN, CDR2 SYDVKM. CDR3: CASRPGQGATDEQFF. The DNA for the CDR3 is TGTGCCAGCAGACCAGGACAGGGGGCCACGGATGAGCAGTTCTTC.

This clone turned up a few times. The germline gene is not matched at one end of the junction; a read error may be the cause. The genes are TRBV25-1 and TRBJ1-2; no definite D call. This CDR3 spans 11 amino acids. Germline V gene sequence: CDR1 MGHDK, CDR2 SYGVNS. The CDR3 loop is CASSDPPMRYF. DNA of the CDR3: TGTGCCAGCAGTGATCCGCCCATGAGATACTTC.

The CDR3 DNA is TGTGCCAGCAGCCACGGGACAGGGGACTACGAGCAGTACTTC. Its protein is CASSHGTGDYEQYF. The J gene is TRBJ2-7, the V gene TRBV13; 10 positions agree with TRBD1. This CDR3 region has 14 residues. Germline CDR1 is PRHDT and CDR2 is FYEKMQ (reference sequence). The trim removed 5 bases at V and 3 bases at J, leaving 4 bases unmatched.

Concerning this clone itself: At one end, the junction sequence differs from germline, possibly due to a read error. This chain connects TRBV7-7 to TRBJ2-1; TRBD2 matches at 12 bases. Germline V gene data show CDR1 as SSHAT and CDR2 as FNYEAQ (reference sequence). The CDR3 length is 14 residues. Here the CDR3 reads CASSLATSGGMIIF. CDR3 in DNA: TGTGCTAGCAGCTTAGCGACTAGCGGGGGCATGATAATCTTC. Complete variable domain (other parts from reference TRBV7-7 and TRBJ2-1): GAGVSQSPRYKVTKRGQDVTLRCDPISSHATLYWYQQALGQGPEFLTYFNYEAQPDKSGLPSDRFSAERPEGSISTLTIQRTEQRDSAMYRCASSLATSGGMIIFGPGTRLTVL.

V usage is TRBV27 and J usage is TRBJ1-6; weak D call: TRBD1 (6 bases). This CDR3 is built from 15 residues. V was pared by 5 bases and J by 15 bases, with 23 bases between. Per germline, CDR1 MNHEY and CDR2 SMNVEV (reference sequence). CDR3 nucleotide sequence: TGTGCCAGCAGTACCGCGAAGACTCTAAGGACAGTCCTCCACTTT. Translating gives CASSTAKTLRTVLHF.

V gene TRBV7-9 combines with J gene TRBJ1-1; D remains unclear. CDR1 and CDR2 from the germline V gene are SEHNR and FQNEAQ (reference sequence). The CDR3 totals 14 residues. V lost 5 bases, J lost 3 bases, and 13 bases lay in between. The CDR3 nucleotides read TGTGCCAGCAGCGGCCGGGTCGGCGACACTGAAGCTTTCTTT. This codes for CASSGRVGDTEAFF.

The genes are TRBV4-3 and TRBJ2-5, with TRBD2 matching 8 bases. V lost 4 bases and J lost 2; bases outside the gene matches: 3. Germline V gene data show CDR1 as LGHNA and CDR2 as YSLEER. This CDR3 has 14 amino acids. CDR3: CASSPSSGQETQYF. In nucleotides, the CDR3 is TGCGCCAGCAGCCCGTCTAGCGGGCAAGAGACCCAGTACTTC.

This chain joins TRBV11-2 and TRBJ1-1; 7 bases line up with TRBD1. Germline CDR1 reads SGHAT; CDR2 reads FQNNGV. The CDR3 sequence is 11 residues long. The V and J ends lost 1 base and 10 bases, in that order; junction bases with no gene match: 0. CDR3 protein: CASSLAGGAFF. In DNA form, the CDR3 reads TGTGCCAGCAGCTTAGCAGGGGGAGCTTTCTTT.

The genes are TRBV7-2 and TRBJ1-1, with 9 bases fitting TRBD1. The germline V gene has CDR1 SGHTA and CDR2 FQGNSA. This CDR3 has 15 residues. With 4 bases clipped from V and 5 bases from J, the junction kept 8 bases outside the gene matches. CDR3 in amino acids: CASSSDRGGWTEAFF. The CDR3 bases are TGTGCCAGCAGCTCAGACAGGGGGGGTTGGACTGAAGCTTTCTTT.

This chain joins TRBV27 and TRBJ2-1; D ambiguous. The germline V gene encodes CDR1 MNHEY and CDR2 SMNVEV (reference sequence). The length of the CDR3 is 12 residues. The V and J ends lost 4 bases and 5 bases respectively, with 6 bases between them. In DNA, the CDR3 is TGTGCCAGCAGTTCGGTCCACAATGAGCAGTTCTTC. It specifies CASSSVHNEQFF.

V and J are TRBV7-3 and TRBJ2-7; a weak D match, TRBD1 (6 bases). This CDR3 spans 15 amino acids. V lost 5 bases to trimming and J lost 0 bases, with 14 bases between them. Germline V gene data show CDR1 as SGHTA and CDR2 as FQGTGA. The CDR3 coding sequence is TGTGCCAGCAGCCCGGGGACACTGAGCTCCTACGAGCAGTACTTC. It yields the protein CASSPGTLSSYEQYF.

CDR3 sequence reads: CASSAFSRGIGDTQYF. The CDR3 DNA reads TGTGCCAGCAGTGCTTTCTCTCGGGGAATTGGAGATACGCAGTATTTT. The V gene is TRBV6-1, the J gene TRBJ2-3; perhaps TRBD2 as D (5 bases). Trimming removed 4 bases from V and 5 bases from J, with 19 bases in between. This CDR3 contains 16 residues. CDR1 and CDR2 (germline): MNHNS, SASEGT.

The chain recombines TRBV19 with TRBJ2-3; D perhaps matches TRBD2 (7 bases). Trimming shortened V by 3 bases and J by 2 bases, and 15 bases separated the two germline ends. The CDR3 contains 16 residues. CDR1 and CDR2 (germline): LNHDA, SQIVND (reference sequence). CDR3 DNA: TGTGCCAGTAGTATCGGGGCGGGGGCGATCACAGATACGCAGTATTTT. It is translated as CASSIGAGAITDTQYF. The variable domain in full, with the rest retrieved from reference TRBV19 and TRBJ2-3, is DGGITQSPKYLFRKEGQNVTLSCEQNLNHDAMYWYRQDPGQGLRLIYYSQIVNDFQKGDIAEGYSVSREKKESFPLTVTSAQKNPTAFYLCASSIGAGAITDTQYFGPGTRLTVL.

CDR3 in DNA: TGTGCCAGCAGTTACGGGCAGGGCATTATCTATGGCTACACCTTC. Translating it yields CASSYGQGIIYGYTF. The V gene is TRBV6-5, the J gene TRBJ1-2; the D gene is possibly TRBD1 (5 bases). CDR1 is MNHEY and CDR2 is SVGAGI in the germline V gene. The CDR3 totals 15 residues. Trimming left V 2 bases short and J 4 bases short, with 14 bases between.

This clone was counted once. The V and J genes are TRBV27 and TRBJ2-6; 7 bases line up with TRBD2. CDR1 MNHEY and CDR2 SMNVEV come from the germline V gene (reference sequence). The CDR3 is 22 amino acids. V gave up 3 bases and J gave up 0 bases; unmatched junction bases: 20. The CDR3 reads CASSFNFLDRRGGSSGANVLTF. The CDR3 bases are TGTGCCAGCAGTTTCAATTTTTTAGACAGACGGGGCGGGAGCTCTGGGGCCAACGTCCTGACTTTC.

The chain has TRBV2 and TRBJ2-5; no clear D. The end of the DNA is better explained by TRBJ2-7, so the J call may be wrong. Germline V lookup: CDR1 SNHLY, CDR2 FYNNEI. This CDR3 has 12 amino acids. As DNA, the CDR3 is TGTGCCAGCAGTGATACCGGACACGAGCAGTACTTC. It specifies CASSDTGHEQYF.

J is TRBJ2-5 and V is TRBV5-4; no reliable D call. Trimming took 4 bases from V and 1 from J, leaving 11 bases between them. CDR1 is SGHNT, CDR2 YYREEE, per germline (reference sequence). The CDR3 is made up of 14 amino acids. DNA of the CDR3: TGTGCCAGCAGCCCACAGCCTCTCCAAGAGACCCAGTACTTC. This codes for CASSPQPLQETQYF.

The V and J genes are TRBV2 and TRBJ2-5, with 9 bases matching TRBD2. J gave up 9 bases and V 6 bases, and 8 bases lay outside the gene matches. CDR1 is SNHLY and CDR2 is FYNNEI in the germline V gene. The CDR3 loop spans 13 amino acids. CDR3 DNA sequence: TGTGCCAGCAGGCTGGGACTAGCTAGGGCCCAGTACTTC. It translates to CASRLGLARAQYF.

The chain uses TRBV5-4 and TRBJ2-5, with 8 bases lining up with TRBD2. Germline V gene lookup returns CDR1 SGHNT and CDR2 YYREEE (reference sequence). The CDR3 totals 14 residues. Trimming cost V 4 bases and J 5 bases; bases outside gene matches: 7. The CDR3 is CASSVGLAGETQYF. The CDR3 DNA sequence: TGTGCCAGCAGCGTTGGACTAGCCGGGGAGACCCAGTACTTC.

This clone was seen just once. V gene TRBV5-1 combines with J gene TRBJ1-6, with 7 positions matching TRBD1. The V and J ends lost 4 bases and 0 bases, in that order; junction bases with no gene match: 16. Germline V lookup: CDR1 SGHRS, CDR2 YFSETQ. This CDR3 has 20 residues. DNA for the CDR3: TGCGCCAGCAGCCATTCCCCAGCAGGCAGGGGGGCCTCCTATAATTCACCCCTCCACTTT. This gives the protein CASSHSPAGRGASYNSPLHF.

The gene calls are TRBV6-5 and TRBJ2-5; 13 positions agree with TRBD2. V lost 6 bases to trimming and J lost 4 bases; unmatched junction nucleotides: 5. CDR3 size: 15 residues. CDR1 and CDR2 from the germline V gene are MNHEY and SVGAGI. This CDR3 reads CASRRLAGGLETQYF. DNA of the CDR3: TGTGCCAGCAGACGACTAGCGGGGGGCCTAGAGACCCAGTACTTC.

The V call is TRBV5-1, the J call TRBJ2-1, with TRBD2 matching 7 bases. Germline loops: CDR1 SGHRS, CDR2 YFSETQ. After removal of 4 bases from V and 10 bases from J, the junction contained 14 bases not matched to a gene. The CDR3 covers 15 residues. CDR3 coding DNA: TGCGCCAGCAGCCCTTCCGGGGGGTTATCCAGAGAGCAGTTCTTC. Translated: CASSPSGGLSREQFF.

The chain joins TRBV28 to TRBJ2-2, with D tentatively TRBD1 (6 bases). CDR1 and CDR2 (germline): MDHEN, SYDVKM. Trimming stripped 5 bases from V and 2 bases from J, with 15 bases between. The CDR3 is 16 amino acids. This CDR3 is CASSGRTAPNTGELFF. The CDR3 DNA is TGTGCCAGCAGTGGACGGACAGCTCCCAACACCGGGGAGCTGTTTTTT. Filled out from reference TRBV28 and TRBJ2-2, the complete variable domain reads DVKVTQSSRYLVKRTGEKVFLECVQDMDHENMFWYRQDPGLGLRLIYFSYDVKMKEKGDIPEGYSVSREKKERFSLILESASTNQTSMYLCASSGRTAPNTGELFFGEGSRLTVL.

V is TRBV6-5 and J is TRBJ1-5, with TRBD1 matching 7 bases. J was trimmed by 6 bases and V by 5 bases; bases with no gene match: 7. The CDR3 contains 14 residues. Germline V lookup: CDR1 MNHEY, CDR2 SVGAGI. The CDR3 region has the DNA TGTGCCAGCAGTAGAACGACAGGGAGTCAGCCCCAGCATTTT. This codes for CASSRTTGSQPQHF.

This clone was detected once. The rearrangement joins TRBV9 to TRBJ2-7; the D gene is possibly TRBD1 (5 bases). CDR3 length equals 16 residues. Germline CDR1 reads SGDLS; CDR2 reads YYNGEE. Trimming cost V 4 bases and J 9 bases, with 26 bases left between them. CDR3 DNA sequence: TGTGCCAGCAGCTCTGGACACGGGCAGGGAAGGGGTGGGCAGTACTTC. It encodes CASSSGHGQGRGGQYF.

This clone has only one observation. The V call is TRBV19, the J call TRBJ1-4; TRBD1 matches 8 bases. This CDR3 has 17 amino acids. Germline V lookup: CDR1 LNHDA, CDR2 SQIVND (reference sequence). Losses at the gene ends were 7 bases for V and 5 bases for J; bases not matched to a gene: 15. CDR3 nucleotides: TGTGCCAGTACCCGAACAGTACAGGGGGGAAAGAATGAAAAACTGTTTTTT. It is translated as CASTRTVQGGKNEKLFF.

The chain couples TRBV7-8 to TRBJ2-7, with D perhaps TRBD2 (6 bases). The CDR3 has 15 amino acids. Trimming removed 8 bases from V and 7 bases from J, with 24 bases in between. Germline CDR1 reads SGHVS; CDR2 reads FQNEAQ. The chain's CDR3 is CASSSSGRGMDEQYF. CDR3 coding DNA: TGTGCCAGCTCCTCATCGGGGCGGGGTATGGATGAGCAGTACTTC.